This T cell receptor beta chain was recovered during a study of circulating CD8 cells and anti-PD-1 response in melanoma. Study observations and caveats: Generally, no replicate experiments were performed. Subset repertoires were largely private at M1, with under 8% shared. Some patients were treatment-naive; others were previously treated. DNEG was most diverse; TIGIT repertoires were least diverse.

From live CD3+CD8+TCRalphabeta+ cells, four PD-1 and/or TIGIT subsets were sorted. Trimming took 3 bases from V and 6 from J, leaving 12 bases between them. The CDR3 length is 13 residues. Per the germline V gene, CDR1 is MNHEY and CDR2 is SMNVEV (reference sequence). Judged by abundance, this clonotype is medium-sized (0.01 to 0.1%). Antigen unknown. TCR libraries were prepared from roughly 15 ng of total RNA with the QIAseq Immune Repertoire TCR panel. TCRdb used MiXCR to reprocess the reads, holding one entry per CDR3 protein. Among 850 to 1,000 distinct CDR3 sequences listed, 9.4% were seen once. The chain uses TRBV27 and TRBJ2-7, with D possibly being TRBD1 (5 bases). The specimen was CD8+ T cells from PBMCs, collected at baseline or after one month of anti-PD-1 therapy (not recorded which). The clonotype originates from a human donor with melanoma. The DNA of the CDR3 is TGTGCCAGCAGTTTGGGCCCACAGGTCGAGCAGTACTTC. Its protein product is CASSLGPQVEQYF.